The 5 T cell receptor beta chains listed next were all sequenced from one sample in a study of blood T cell repertoires in COVID-19. Produced via immunoSEQ multiplex PCR; TCRdb's table is partial and in-frame only. This sample has a few hundred thousand clones; around 82% occur once, and the top ten carry around 7.7%. The material sequenced was peripheral blood. These receptors originate from a woman aged 70 to 79 with acute or convalescent COVID-19.

This clone was picked up a small number of times. This chain connects TRBV21-1 to TRBJ2-2; the DNA was not compared with TRBD1, the D call given in the table. TRBV21-1 is designated a pseudogene. This CDR3 region has 18 residues. CDR3 amino acids: CASSKFPLRKLDTGELFF. The CDR3 DNA sequence: TGTGCCAGCAGCAAATTCCCCCTCAGGAAGCTGGACACCGGGGAGCTGTTTTTT.

The V call is TRBV9, the J call TRBJ2-7, with 11 bases matching TRBD2. The germline gives CDR1 SGDLS, CDR2 YYNGEE. V lost 0 bases, J lost 5 bases, and 7 bases stayed unmatched. The CDR3 extends over 16 amino acids. The CDR3 coding sequence is TGTGCCAGCAGCGTAGGCGTAGCGGGGGGGATCGACGAGCAGTACTTC. Its translation is CASSVGVAGGIDEQYF.

The V call is TRBV3-1 (or the pseudogene TRBV3-2), the J call TRBJ2-7, with 7 bases identical to TRBD1. The CDR3 runs to 12 residues. J was trimmed by 6 bases and V by 3 bases; bases with no gene match: 2. CDR1 is LGHDT, CDR2 YNNKEL, per germline (reference sequence). CDR3 DNA sequence: TGTGCCAGCAGCCAGAACAGGGGCGAGCAGTACTTC. It translates to CASSQNRGEQYF.

This clone was detected a few times. The chain links TRBV2 to TRBJ1-2; 12 positions agree with TRBD1. Germline values: CDR1 SNHLY, CDR2 FYNNEI. J was trimmed by 7 bases and V by 4 bases; bases with no gene match: 7. This CDR3 comprises 15 residues. In DNA form, the CDR3 reads TGTGCCAGCAGTGTCGGGACAGGGGGCGTTGGTGGCTACACCTTC. It yields the protein CASSVGTGGVGGYTF.

The gene calls are TRBV25-1 and TRBJ2-3; no clear D gene. Deletions cut 3 bases from V and 1 base from J, with 14 bases between. The CDR3 extends over 16 amino acids. CDR1 is MGHDK, CDR2 SYGVNS, per germline. CDR3 nucleotides: TGTGCCAGCAGTGACCCCACGGGTTCAGGCACAGATACGCAGTATTTT. Protein product: CASSDPTGSGTDTQYF.